The 32 T cell receptor beta chains below come from one sample, sequenced in a study of regulatory T cells in long-lasting Graves disease (dated by TCRdb to the early 2020s). Library prep was done by multiplex PCR. Sequencing was carried out with an Illumina HiSeq 4000. iRepertoire HTBI primers and Arm-PCR amplification of CDR3 regions were used to construct TCR beta libraries. Clones were called with MiXCR by TCRdb after fastp trimmed the public reads at Q25, and only in-frame beta chains were retained. Rows matching on CDR3 protein sequence are summarized as one entry with the most common DNA and genes. The sample profile shows 520,000 or so distinct CDR3 sequences; 12% of them were found once. The ten most abundant clones make up 7.5% to 9% of the sample. The time point label of this sample denotes: newly diagnosed GD, antithyroid drugs for less than 3 months. For both TCR sequencing and RNA sequencing, RNA was extracted from PBMCs using TRIzol.

The same sample was also used in a study of T cells in Graves' hyperthyroidism and ophthalmopathy.

The sequencing used peripheral blood mononuclear cells (PBMCs), collected at new diagnosis, from a patient treated with antithyroid drugs. The receptor set was obtained from a woman in her twenties or thirties with Graves disease. Donor details come from another sample of the same person, matched by shared clones.

This clonotype has ten or more counts. The chain couples TRBV4-3 to TRBJ2-5, with 8 bases identical to TRBD2. The CDR3 is 16 residues long. The germline V gene encodes CDR1 LGHNA and CDR2 YSLEER. J was trimmed by 5 bases and V by 0 bases; bases with no gene match: 8. As DNA, the CDR3 is TGCGCCAGCAGCCAAGATCGTATCTCGGGAGGGGAGACCCAGTACTTC. This translates into CASSQDRISGGETQYF.

The chain recombines TRBV6-1 with TRBJ2-1; 8 positions match TRBD1. Germline V gene data show CDR1 as MNHNS and CDR2 as SASEGT. CDR3 length: 13 residues. V shed 5 bases, J shed 9 bases, and the junction held 6 bases outside the gene matches. As DNA, the CDR3 is TGTGCCAGCAGTCGACAGGGGTTCGGTGAGCAGTTCTTC. This translates into CASSRQGFGEQFF.

This clonotype has more than one count but fewer than ten. V and J are TRBV20-1 and TRBJ1-5, with a possible D match to TRBD1 (6 bases). Germline V gene sequence: CDR1 DFQATT, CDR2 SNEGSKA (reference sequence). V lost 6 bases and J 3 bases, leaving 15 bases between the germline ends. The CDR3 extends over 14 amino acids. This CDR3 reads CSATTGTNNQPQHF. CDR3 coding DNA: TGCAGTGCAACCACCGGGACAAACAATCAGCCCCAGCATTTT.

Ten or more counts support this clonotype. This rearrangement joins TRBV12-5 to TRBJ2-1, with 10 bases aligning to TRBD2. Germline V CDR1 and CDR2: LGHNT, FRNRAP. The CDR3 consists of 17 residues. Trimming cost V 0 bases and J 7 bases; bases outside gene matches: 9. The CDR3 loop is CASGLVVSSGSRNEQFF. CDR3 bases: TGTGCTAGTGGTTTGGTAGTTTCTAGCGGGAGTCGTAATGAGCAGTTCTTC. Full variable domain (missing parts from reference TRBV12-5 and TRBJ2-1): DARVTQTPRHKVTEMGQEVTMRCQPILGHNTVFWYRQTMMQGLELLAYFRNRAPLDDSGMPKDRFSAEMPDATLATLKIQPSEPRDSAVYFCASGLVVSSGSRNEQFFGPGTRLTVL.

This clonotype was observed many times. This sequence joins TRBV27 and TRBJ2-3; 8 nucleotides align to TRBD2. V dropped 5 bases and J dropped 1; count of bases not matched to a gene: 8. From germline, CDR1 is MNHEY and CDR2 SMNVEV (reference sequence). The CDR3 is 16 residues long. CDR3 loop: CASSRSGSFGTDTQYF. The CDR3 DNA reads as TGTGCCAGCAGTCGGAGCGGGAGCTTCGGCACAGATACGCAGTATTTT.

This clonotype was recorded at least ten times. The V call is TRBV2, the J call TRBJ2-1; 10 nucleotides agree with TRBD1. This CDR3 has 16 residues. After removal of 6 bases from V and 8 bases from J, the junction contained 13 bases not matched to a gene. CDR1 SNHLY and CDR2 FYNNEI come from the germline V gene. CDR3 DNA sequence: TGTGCCAGCAGCGGTCGGCCGGGACAGGGGTGGGATGAGCAGTTCTTC. The encoded protein is CASSGRPGQGWDEQFF.

This clonotype was detected many times. This chain connects TRBV27 to TRBJ1-4; D not certain. The germline gives CDR1 MNHEY, CDR2 SMNVEV (reference sequence). The CDR3 consists of 15 residues. Trimming removed 1 base from V and 0 bases from J, with 6 bases in between. CDR3 coding DNA: TGTGCCAGCAGTTTATACAAGACAACTAATGAAAAACTGTTTTTT. It yields the protein CASSLYKTTNEKLFF.

The J gene is TRBJ2-1, the V gene TRBV12-3 or TRBV12-4; no firm D call. V was pared by 5 bases and J by 0 bases, with 14 bases between. This CDR3 region has 16 residues. The CDR3 region has the DNA TGTGCCAGCAGTGAATGGTACGGAACCTCCTACAATGAGCAGTTCTTC. Residues: CASSEWYGTSYNEQFF.

About this clonotype itself: At one boundary the junction diverges from the germline segment, which might be a read error. This chain connects TRBV28 to TRBJ2-7, with D unresolved. The CDR3 spans 12 residues. Germline V gives CDR1 MDHEN, CDR2 SYDVKM. Here the CDR3 DNA reads TGTGCCAGCAGCTTACGAGGCTACGGGCAGTACTTC. The encoded protein is CASSLRGYGQYF.

This clonotype was seen at least ten times. The V and J genes are TRBV19 and TRBJ2-7; 7 bases are a match to TRBD2. V dropped 3 bases and J dropped 0; count of bases not matched to a gene: 11. The CDR3 consists of 17 residues. Germline loops: CDR1 LNHDA, CDR2 SQIVND (reference sequence). The CDR3: CASSIEIAGESSYEQYF. CDR3 DNA sequence: TGTGCCAGTAGTATCGAGATAGCGGGTGAGAGCTCCTACGAGCAGTACTTC.

This clonotype was counted at least ten times. This chain connects TRBV7-2 to TRBJ2-2, with no clear D. CDR1 is SGHTA, CDR2 FQGNSA, per germline. The CDR3 consists of 12 residues. V was shortened by 3 bases and J by 6 bases, with 5 bases between the two germline ends. In nucleotides, the CDR3 is TGTGCCAGCAGCTTGATGCCCGGGGAGCTGTTTTTT. Encoded protein: CASSLMPGELFF.

CDR3 residues: CASSSKTRDTLGSYNEQFF. The CDR3 nucleotides read TGTGCCAGCAGTTCCAAAACTCGGGACACCCTAGGCTCCTACAATGAGCAGTTCTTC. The J gene is TRBJ2-1, the V gene TRBV27; maybe TRBD1 (6 bases). Trimming took 4 bases from V and 0 from J, leaving 22 bases between them. Germline-derived CDR1 and CDR2 are MNHEY and SMNVEV (reference sequence). This CDR3 spans 19 amino acids.

This clonotype was counted at least ten times. The chain recombines TRBV27 with TRBJ2-7; TRBD2 matches at 12 bases. V gave up 6 bases and J gave up 2 bases; unmatched junction bases: 5. The CDR3 contains 15 residues. Per germline, CDR1 MNHEY and CDR2 SMNVEV (reference sequence). The CDR3 loop reads CASSRRLAGAYEQYF. In DNA form, the CDR3 reads TGTGCCAGCAGCAGAAGACTAGCGGGAGCCTACGAGCAGTACTTC.

This clonotype was picked up many times. The rearrangement uses TRBV19 and TRBJ2-5, with D tentatively TRBD1 or TRBD2 (5 bases each). Germline values: CDR1 LNHDA, CDR2 SQIVND (reference sequence). The CDR3 consists of 13 residues. V lost 2 bases and J 7 bases, leaving 11 bases between the germline ends. As DNA, the CDR3 is TGTGCCAGTAGTATAACCGGGGCGGGGACCCAGTACTTC. It codes for CASSITGAGTQYF.

This clonotype has more than one count but fewer than ten. The J gene is TRBJ2-2, the V gene TRBV19, with TRBD2 as a possible D gene (5 bases). V lost 10 bases, J lost 4 bases, and 13 bases lay in between. Germline-derived CDR1 and CDR2 are LNHDA and SQIVND (reference sequence). This CDR3 region has 13 residues. CDR3 sequence: CATARGITGELFF. The CDR3 DNA reads as TGTGCCACAGCCCGGGGAATCACCGGGGAGCTGTTTTTT.

This clonotype was observed at least ten times. The chain has TRBV7-9 and TRBJ2-7; 7 bases align to TRBD2. The CDR3 consists of 18 residues. CDR1 and CDR2 from the germline V gene are SEHNR and FQNEAQ (reference sequence). J gave up 2 bases and V 0 bases, and 13 bases lay outside the gene matches. The CDR3 region has the DNA TGTGCCAGCAGCTTAGCGCTAATTGAGGAGCGGGGTACCTACGAGCAGTACTTC. Encoded protein: CASSLALIEERGTYEQYF.

This clonotype showed up many times. The chain links TRBV9 to TRBJ2-3, with D tentatively TRBD1 (6 bases). CDR1 and CDR2 (germline): SGDLS, YYNGEE. The V gene lost 5 bases and the J gene lost 5 bases, with 12 bases spanning the gap. The CDR3 spans 13 residues. The chain's CDR3 is CASRGTGKDTQYF. CDR3 nucleotide sequence: TGTGCCAGCAGAGGCACAGGGAAAGATACGCAGTATTTT.

This clonotype appeared many times. The V gene is TRBV12-3 or TRBV12-4, the J gene TRBJ2-1; 9 nucleotides line up with TRBD2. Losses at the gene ends were 3 bases for V and 9 bases for J; bases not matched to a gene: 9. This CDR3 region has 15 residues. Here the CDR3 DNA reads TGTGCCAGCAGTTTGAGTAGCGGGAGCGTTGGTGAGCAGTTCTTC. The encoded protein is CASSLSSGSVGEQFF.

As to this clonotype: A far larger clone is only one base removed, so a read error is likely. This chain connects TRBV11-2 to TRBJ2-1; 13 nucleotides align to TRBD2. V shed 4 bases, J shed 13 bases, and the junction held 10 bases outside the gene matches. The CDR3 covers 15 residues. The germline CDR1 and CDR2 sequences are SGHAT and FQNNGV. DNA of the CDR3: TGTGCCAGCAGCTGGACTAGCGGGAGTAAAGAGACCCAGTTCTTC. Protein sequence: CASSWTSGSKETQFF. Using reference TRBV11-2 and TRBJ2-1 for the parts outside the CDR3, the full variable domain is EAGVAQSPRYKIIEKRQSVAFWCNPISGHATLYWYQQILGQGPKLLIQFQNNGVVDDSQLPKDRFSAERLKGVDSTLKIQPAKLEDSAVYLCASSWTSGSKETQFFGPGTRLTVL.

This clonotype was seen at least ten times. The CDR3 DNA is TGTGCCAGTAGTAGATTTGGACAGGGGGCTGGAAACACCATATATTTT. This encodes CASSRFGQGAGNTIYF. V and J are TRBV19 and TRBJ1-3; 10 bases fit TRBD1. With 4 bases clipped from V and 2 bases from J, the junction kept 5 bases outside the gene matches. Germline values: CDR1 LNHDA, CDR2 SQIVND (reference sequence). The CDR3 length is 16 residues. Full variable domain (missing parts from reference TRBV19 and TRBJ1-3): DGGITQSPKYLFRKEGQNVTLSCEQNLNHDAMYWYRQDPGQGLRLIYYSQIVNDFQKGDIAEGYSVSREKKESFPLTVTSAQKNPTAFYLCASSRFGQGAGNTIYFGEGSWLTVV.

This clonotype was seen ten or more times. The genes are TRBV11-2 and TRBJ2-7; the D is unclear. V was clipped by 1 base and J by 4 bases, with 8 bases between them. The germline gives CDR1 SGHAT, CDR2 FQNNGV. This CDR3 spans 13 amino acids. This chain's CDR3 is CASSLGSPYEQYF. The CDR3, as DNA: TGTGCCAGCAGCTTAGGAAGTCCTTACGAGCAGTACTTC.

This clonotype was observed at least ten times. The J gene is TRBJ2-5, the V gene TRBV11-2; unclear D gene. The CDR3 is 12 amino acids. Trimming took off 5 bases at V and 0 bases at J, with 4 bases between the two ends. Germline CDR1 and CDR2: SGHAT and FQNNGV. CDR3 nucleotides: TGTGCCAGCAGCGCGTACCAAGAGACCCAGTACTTC. It codes for CASSAYQETQYF.

This clonotype was observed at least ten times. One end of the junction does not line up with germline, which may come from a read error. The chain combines TRBV13 with TRBJ2-5; 9 positions match TRBD1. Per the germline V gene, CDR1 is PRHDT and CDR2 is FYEKMQ (reference sequence). The CDR3 runs 18 residues. CDR3 in DNA: TGTGCCAGCAGCTTAGACCCTGGACAGGGGATAAACCATGAGACCCAGTACTTC. Protein product: CASSLDPGQGINHETQYF. Full variable domain (missing parts from reference TRBV13 and TRBJ2-5): AAGVIQSPRHLIKEKRETATLKCYPIPRHDTVYWYQQGPGQDPQFLISFYEKMQSDKGSIPDRFSAQQFSDYHSELNMSSLELGDSALYFCASSLDPGQGINHETQYFGPGTRLLVL.

This clonotype was counted at least ten times. This chain joins TRBV28 and TRBJ2-2; D is uncertain. V was shortened by 6 bases and J by 2 bases, with 10 bases between the two germline ends. CDR3 length equals 14 residues. Germline V gene sequence: CDR1 MDHEN, CDR2 SYDVKM. DNA for the CDR3: TGTGCCAGCAGAACTCACTACAACACCGGGGAGCTGTTTTTT. Its translation: CASRTHYNTGELFF.

Note on this clonotype: No conserved phenylalanine or tryptophan ends this CDR3, so it is likely a read error. The chain combines TRBV20-1 with TRBJ2-7; 7 bases agree with TRBD2. Trimming removed 4 bases from V and 0 bases from J; junction bases left unmatched: 3. The germline V gene encodes CDR1 DFQATT and CDR2 SNEGSKA (reference sequence). The CDR3 loop spans 13 amino acids. The CDR3 nucleotides read TGCAGTGCTAATCAGCGGGACTCCTACGAGCAGTACTCC. This translates into CSANQRDSYEQYS.

The genes are TRBV10-1 and TRBJ1-2; D unresolved. Trimming removed 6 bases from V and 7 bases from J, with 6 bases in between. The CDR3 is 10 amino acids. Germline CDR1 WNHNN, CDR2 SYGVQD (reference sequence). In DNA form, the CDR3 reads TGCGCCAGCAGGACGCCTGGCTACACCTTC. Protein sequence: CASRTPGYTF.

Many counts were recorded for this clonotype. The J gene is TRBJ1-2, the V gene TRBV12-3 or TRBV12-4; the D gene is possibly TRBD1 (6 bases). CDR3 size: 14 residues. With 6 bases removed from V and 4 bases from J, the gap between germline ends came to 15 bases. CDR3 loop: CASREQGLGYGYTF. The CDR3 nucleotides are TGTGCCAGCAGGGAACAGGGTCTGGGCTATGGCTACACCTTC.

The chain recombines TRBV30 with TRBJ2-7; D is possibly TRBD1 or TRBD2 (5 bases each). V was trimmed by 1 base and J by 0 bases, leaving 16 bases between them. Germline CDR1 reads GTSNPN; CDR2 reads SVGIG (reference sequence). The CDR3 covers 16 residues. CDR3 DNA: TGTGCCTGGAGTGCATTCCGGGACCGGAGCTCCTACGAGCAGTACTTC. This encodes CAWSAFRDRSSYEQYF.

The chain links TRBV29-1 to TRBJ2-5; the match to TRBD2 covers 14 bases. CDR1 is SQVTM and CDR2 is ANQGSEA in the germline V gene. This CDR3 is built from 16 residues. The CDR3 sequence: CTTMGGLAGAQETQYF. DNA of the CDR3: TGCACAACAATGGGGGGACTAGCGGGAGCCCAAGAGACCCAGTACTTC.

V and J are TRBV28 and TRBJ2-5, with D hard to call. V was pared by 4 bases and J by 1 base, with 19 bases between. There are 17 residues in the CDR3. The germline gives CDR1 MDHEN, CDR2 SYDVKM. The CDR3 nucleotides are TGTGCCAGCAGTTCCAATACACTTCCCGCTCTCCAAGAGACCCAGTACTTC. It translates to CASSSNTLPALQETQYF.

This clonotype was counted at least ten times. J is TRBJ2-3 and V is TRBV2; 10 bases agree with TRBD2. V was pared by 6 bases and J by 5 bases, with 17 bases of the junction left unmatched. This CDR3 spans 18 amino acids. Germline values: CDR1 SNHLY, CDR2 FYNNEI. The DNA for the CDR3 is TGTGCCAGCAGGAAGAGTACCGTTCTAGCGGGAGTACGAGATACGCAGTATTTT. It translates to CASRKSTVLAGVRDTQYF.

The chain couples TRBV6-1 to TRBJ2-1; D is uncertain. The CDR3 totals 15 residues. Trimming took 3 bases from V and 3 from J, leaving 12 bases between them. Germline V gives CDR1 MNHNS, CDR2 SASEGT. The CDR3, as DNA: TGTGCCAGCAGTGACAAGGGTCGAAGCTACAATGAGCAGTTCTTC. This translates into CASSDKGRSYNEQFF.